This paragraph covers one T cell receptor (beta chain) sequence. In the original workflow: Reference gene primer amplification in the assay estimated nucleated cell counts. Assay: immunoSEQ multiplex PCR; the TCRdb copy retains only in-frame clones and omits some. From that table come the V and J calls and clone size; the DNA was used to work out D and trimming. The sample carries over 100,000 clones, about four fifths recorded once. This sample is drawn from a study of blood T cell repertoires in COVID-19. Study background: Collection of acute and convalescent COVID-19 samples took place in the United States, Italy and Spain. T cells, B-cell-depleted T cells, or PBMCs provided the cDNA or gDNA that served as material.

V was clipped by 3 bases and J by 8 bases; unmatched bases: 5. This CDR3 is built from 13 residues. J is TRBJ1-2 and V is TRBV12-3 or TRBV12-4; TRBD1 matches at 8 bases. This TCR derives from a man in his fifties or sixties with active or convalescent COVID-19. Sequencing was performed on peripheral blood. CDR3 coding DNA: TGTGCCAGCAGTTTGACGAGACAGGGGGGCTACACCTTC. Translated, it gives CASSLTRQGGYTF.